Below are 18 T cell receptor beta chains sequenced from a single sample in a study of lymphopenia after photon versus proton radiotherapy. Repertoires were generated with immunoSEQ multiplex PCR, while TCRdb's copy carries only in-frame clones and drops some. The sample lists fewer than 65,000 clones, 86% occurring once. The sample here was peripheral blood, taken from a patient treated with photon-based radiotherapy. The source of these receptors is a middle-aged man with gastric cancer.

This clone was counted a single time. The rearrangement joins TRBV6-5 to TRBJ1-4; possibly TRBD1 for D (5 bases). The CDR3 is 14 amino acids. CDR1 and CDR2 (germline): MNHEY, SVGAGI. Trimming left V 5 bases short and J 5 bases short, with 12 bases between. The CDR3: CASSGSGRNEKLFF. Here the CDR3 DNA reads TGTGCCAGCAGTGGATCAGGGCGAAATGAAAAACTGTTTTTT.

This clone came up a few times. CDR3 residues: CASSQDSGGSPLHF. The CDR3, as DNA: TGCGCCAGCAGCCAAGATTCCGGGGGTTCACCCCTCCACTTT. The V gene is TRBV4-3, the J gene TRBJ1-6, with D possibly TRBD1 on 5 matching bases. CDR1 LGHNA and CDR2 YSLEER come from the germline V gene. This CDR3 is built from 14 residues. V was clipped by 0 bases and J by 9 bases, with 9 bases between them.

In the case of this clone: The same CDR3 arises from other DNA sequences in this sample as well. V gene TRBV7-3 combines with J gene TRBJ2-2; D ambiguous. Germline V gene sequence: CDR1 SGHTA, CDR2 FQGTGA. The CDR3 contains 13 residues. Trimming left V 0 bases short and J 7 bases short, with 6 bases between. Here the CDR3 DNA reads TGTGCCAGCAGCTTAACAAGGGACGGGGAGCTGTTTTTT. As protein: CASSLTRDGELFF.

The sample holds a few counts of this clone. This sequence joins TRBV6-1 and TRBJ1-2; no definite D call. Germline CDR1 MNHNS, CDR2 SASEGT. The CDR3 contains 15 residues. Trimming took off 2 bases at V and 4 bases at J, with 14 bases between the two ends. CDR3 region: CASSERGKAVYGYTF. CDR3 sequence (DNA): TGTGCCAGCAGTGAAAGAGGGAAGGCGGTCTATGGCTACACCTTC.

This clone occurred once. The chain combines TRBV7-2 with TRBJ2-5; 9 bases match TRBD2. Germline lookup yields CDR1 SGHTA and CDR2 FQGNSA. This CDR3 is 18 amino acids long. The V and J ends lost 4 bases and 7 bases, in that order; junction bases with no gene match: 19. The CDR3 DNA reads TGTGCCAGCAGCTCTAGGGGTAGCGGGGGCCCTATCCCCGGGACCCAGTACTTC. Its translation: CASSSRGSGGPIPGTQYF.

This chain connects TRBV5-1 to TRBJ1-1; 8 positions agree with TRBD1. Germline CDR1 reads SGHRS; CDR2 reads YFSETQ. This CDR3 region has 15 residues. V was pared by 4 bases and J by 5 bases, with 10 bases of the junction left unmatched. CDR3 DNA: TGCGCCAGCAGCCTGCAGGTACAGGGGGTAACTGAAGCTTTCTTT. It is translated as CASSLQVQGVTEAFF.

The rearrangement joins TRBV7-2 to TRBJ2-1; 8 bases agree with TRBD2. Trimming removed 1 base from V and 1 base from J; junction bases left unmatched: 12. The CDR3 has 19 amino acids. The germline gives CDR1 SGHTA, CDR2 FQGNSA. CDR3 sequence reads: CASSLGFSGGGGSYNEQFF. In nucleotides, the CDR3 is TGTGCCAGCAGCTTAGGGTTCAGCGGGGGCGGGGGTTCCTACAATGAGCAGTTCTTC.

The chain joins TRBV27 to TRBJ2-7; D is ambiguous. The CDR3 sequence is 10 residues long. Germline V gene lookup returns CDR1 MNHEY and CDR2 SMNVEV (reference sequence). V lost 8 bases and J lost 4, with 6 bases in between. CDR3 DNA: TGTGCCAGCGGCTTATACGAGCAGTACTTC. It is translated as CASGLYEQYF.

About this clone itself: The junction departs from the called germline gene at one end, perhaps through a read error. The rearrangement uses TRBV5-4 and TRBJ1-2; 12 positions match TRBD1. CDR1 is SGHNT, CDR2 YYREEE, per germline (reference sequence). The CDR3 extends over 15 amino acids. DNA of the CDR3: TGTGCGAGCAGGGGGGGACAGGGGGCAATTTATGGCTACACCTTC. It yields the protein CASRGGQGAIYGYTF.

The count of this clone is one. The chain is built from TRBV5-4 and TRBJ1-2; D call uncertain. Germline V CDR1 and CDR2: SGHNT, YYREEE (reference sequence). V dropped 5 bases and J dropped 6 bases, with 23 bases sitting between them. The CDR3 loop spans 16 amino acids. Written as DNA, the CDR3 is TGTGCCAGCAGGGTGGCCGGGTCCCCAATCGTGGATGGCTACACCTTC. Protein product: CASRVAGSPIVDGYTF.

This clone has only one observation. The chain has TRBV7-7 and TRBJ2-5; weak D call: TRBD1 (6 bases). V was shortened by 0 bases and J by 5 bases, with 10 bases between the two germline ends. Germline assignment: CDR1 SSHAT and CDR2 FNYEAQ (reference sequence). The CDR3 consists of 14 residues. The CDR3 loop reads CASSLATGTETQYF. CDR3 in DNA: TGTGCCAGCAGCTTAGCGACAGGAACGGAGACCCAGTACTTC.

V is TRBV5-1 and J is TRBJ2-1; tentative D call: TRBD2 (5 bases). Germline V lookup: CDR1 SGHRS, CDR2 YFSETQ. V was pared by 2 bases and J by 0 bases, with 12 bases between. This CDR3 region has 16 residues. The CDR3 protein is CASSLVLGSSYNEQFF. Here the CDR3 DNA reads TGCGCCAGCAGCTTAGTTCTAGGGAGCTCCTACAATGAGCAGTTCTTC.

The rearrangement uses TRBV6-1 and TRBJ2-2, with TRBD2 as a possible D gene (6 bases). The CDR3 spans 16 residues. Germline V CDR1 and CDR2: MNHNS, SASEGT. The V and J ends lost 0 bases and 7 bases respectively, with 15 bases between them. CDR3 DNA: TGTGCCAGCAGTGAAGCGGGACGGCGAGCGGGCGGGGAGCTGTTTTTT. Translation: CASSEAGRRAGGELFF.

The gene calls are TRBV5-5 and TRBJ2-1; D is undetermined. Germline V gene lookup returns CDR1 SGHKS and CDR2 YYEKEE (reference sequence). The CDR3 extends over 15 amino acids. The germline V and J ends were trimmed by 0 bases and 0 bases, with 7 bases remaining between them. The CDR3 sequence: CASSLEGGSYNEQFF. DNA of the CDR3: TGTGCCAGCAGCTTGGAGGGCGGCTCCTACAATGAGCAGTTCTTC.

V gene TRBV9 combines with J gene TRBJ1-2; 7 bases line up with TRBD1. The CDR3 runs 14 residues. The germline V gene has CDR1 SGDLS and CDR2 YYNGEE. Trimming cost V 4 bases and J 5 bases; bases outside gene matches: 8. The CDR3 protein is CASSRDSGSYGYTF. In nucleotides, the CDR3 is TGTGCCAGCAGCCGGGACAGTGGGAGTTATGGCTACACCTTC.

In this sample, this clone turned up once. V is TRBV19 and J is TRBJ2-5, with D hard to call. CDR1 is LNHDA, CDR2 SQIVND, per germline (reference sequence). Trimming took off 3 bases at V and 4 bases at J, with 9 bases between the two ends. This CDR3 region has 13 residues. CDR3 protein: CASSIRRGETQYF. DNA of the CDR3: TGTGCCAGTAGTATTAGGCGCGGAGAGACCCAGTACTTC.

The chain carries TRBV5-6 and TRBJ1-2; 7 bases align to TRBD1. This CDR3 has 15 residues. CDR1 SGHDT and CDR2 YYEEEE come from the germline V gene. With 4 bases clipped from V and 2 bases from J, the junction kept 8 bases outside the gene matches. The CDR3 bases are TGTGCCAGCAGCCCAGGAATGGGACAGAACTATGGCTACACCTTC. Its protein product is CASSPGMGQNYGYTF. The full variable domain, its missing parts supplied by reference TRBV5-6 and TRBJ1-2, is DAGVTQSPTHLIKTRGQQVTLRCSPKSGHDTVSWYQQALGQGPQFIFQYYEEEERQRGNFPDRFSGHQFPNYSSELNVNALLLGDSALYLCASSPGMGQNYGYTFGSGTRLTVV.

This clone is medium-sized in the sample. The chain carries TRBV6-5 and TRBJ2-2; D not resolved. Germline V gene data show CDR1 as MNHEY and CDR2 as SVGAGI. This CDR3 has 15 amino acids. Between the trimmed V and J ends, which lost 0 bases and 1 base, there was a span of 6 bases. The CDR3 DNA reads TGTGCCAGCAGTTACTCGTCGGAGAACACCGGGGAGCTGTTTTTT. Its translation: CASSYSSENTGELFF.